Below are 19 T cell receptor beta chains sequenced from a single sample in a study of T cells in tumors after PD-1 blockade. Method: immunoSEQ multiplex PCR; TCRdb's copy keeps in-frame clones and lacks some. The sample has around 50,000 clones; 75% to 85% are singletons. The input for sequencing was PBMCs, taken before anti-PD-1 treatment. Source of these receptors: a human donor with basal cell carcinoma.

The CDR3 sequence: CASSPPPPTGQRGIGNQPQHF. The CDR3 nucleotides are TGTGCCAGCTCACCACCCCCCCCAACTGGACAGCGAGGAATAGGCAATCAGCCCCAGCATTTT. The chain uses TRBV18 and TRBJ1-5, with D perhaps TRBD1 (6 bases). The CDR3 spans 21 residues. Germline V gene data show CDR1 as KGHSH and CDR2 as LQKENI. Deletions cut 0 bases from V and 2 bases from J, with 26 bases between.

The gene calls are TRBV6-5 and TRBJ2-1; D is undetermined. Germline CDR1 reads MNHEY; CDR2 reads SVGAGI. The CDR3 consists of 13 residues. Trimming took 4 bases from V and 6 from J, leaving 10 bases between them. The CDR3 sequence is CASSLGYSNEQFF. The CDR3 region has the DNA TGTGCCAGCAGTTTGGGTTACTCCAATGAGCAGTTCTTC.

This clone was recorded only once. This chain joins TRBV6-1 and TRBJ1-2; 7 bases agree with TRBD1. Losses at the gene ends were 1 base for V and 2 bases for J; bases not matched to a gene: 1. Germline-derived CDR1 and CDR2 are MNHNS and SASEGT. There are 14 residues in the CDR3. This chain's CDR3 is CASSEGTGNYGYTF. CDR3 bases: TGTGCCAGCAGTGAAGGGACAGGAAACTATGGCTACACCTTC.

J is TRBJ1-1 and V is TRBV3-1 (or the pseudogene TRBV3-2); D is unresolved. CDR1 is LGHDT and CDR2 is YNNKEL in the germline V gene (reference sequence). The CDR3 spans 13 residues. V dropped 5 bases and J dropped 4 bases, with 11 bases sitting between them. The CDR3 region is CASSFTEGTEAFF. The CDR3 DNA reads as TGTGCCAGCAGCTTTACTGAGGGCACTGAAGCTTTCTTT.

This chain links TRBV23-1 with TRBJ2-5; TRBD2 agrees at 8 bases. TRBV23-1 is recorded as an ORF, its role being uncertain. Germline trimming cut 6 bases from V and 5 bases from J; bases unmatched to any gene: 20. The CDR3 loop spans 18 amino acids. CDR3: CASRPQRGREGNVETQYF. As DNA, the CDR3 is TGCGCCAGCAGACCCCAACGGGGTCGGGAGGGTAATGTGGAGACCCAGTACTTC.

V usage is TRBV19 and J usage is TRBJ1-1; tentatively, D is TRBD1 (5 bases). CDR1 and CDR2 (germline): LNHDA, SQIVND (reference sequence). With 6 bases removed from V and 4 bases from J, the gap between germline ends came to 12 bases. The CDR3 consists of 13 residues. The CDR3 DNA reads as TGTGCCAGTAGCTATGGCAGGGCCACTGAAGCTTTCTTT. Translation gives CASSYGRATEAFF.

V usage is TRBV4-1 and J usage is TRBJ1-1; D remains ambiguous. Trimming shortened V by 1 base and J by 1 base, and 10 bases separated the two germline ends. CDR3 size: 15 residues. Looked up from germline, CDR1 is MGHRA and CDR2 is YSYEKL. The CDR3 here is CASSQVLQSNTEAFF. CDR3 sequence (DNA): TGCGCCAGCAGCCAAGTGTTACAATCGAACACTGAAGCTTTCTTT.

This sequence joins TRBV14 and TRBJ2-5, with D unresolved. V was clipped by 3 bases and J by 7 bases, with 15 bases between them. Germline V gene lookup returns CDR1 SGHDN and CDR2 FVKESK. The CDR3 is 14 amino acids. This chain's CDR3 is CASSHNSAGPTQYF. CDR3 DNA: TGTGCCAGCAGCCATAATTCCGCTGGGCCGACCCAGTACTTC. Drawing the rest from reference TRBV14 and TRBJ2-5, the complete variable domain is EAGVTQFPSHSVIEKGQTVTLRCDPISGHDNLYWYRRVMGKEIKFLLHFVKESKQDESGMPNNRFLAERTGGTYSTLKVQPAELEDSGVYFCASSHNSAGPTQYFGPGTRLLVL.

The genes are TRBV25-1 and TRBJ1-1, with TRBD1 as a possible D gene (6 bases). CDR3 length: 15 amino acids. Trimming cost V 3 bases and J 2 bases, with 13 bases left between them. Germline V gives CDR1 MGHDK, CDR2 SYGVNS. The CDR3 here is CASSDPRRGNTEAFF. CDR3 nucleotides: TGTGCCAGCAGTGACCCCCGCAGGGGAAACACTGAAGCTTTCTTT.

The chain has TRBV19 and TRBJ1-5, with 8 positions matching TRBD1. The CDR3 spans 15 residues. V dropped 5 bases and J dropped 5; count of bases not matched to a gene: 8. The germline V gene has CDR1 LNHDA and CDR2 SQIVND (reference sequence). The chain's CDR3 is CASSPPQGAYQPQHF. The CDR3 coding sequence is TGTGCCAGTAGTCCCCCCCAGGGGGCCTATCAGCCCCAGCATTTT.

This chain uses TRBV12-5 with TRBJ2-2; D remains ambiguous. Between the trimmed V and J ends, which lost 5 bases and 1 base, there was a span of 8 bases. Germline values: CDR1 LGHNT, CDR2 FRNRAP. The CDR3 totals 14 residues. CDR3 loop: CASGQLMNTGELFF. Written as DNA, the CDR3 is TGTGCTAGTGGTCAACTGATGAACACCGGGGAGCTGTTTTTT.

V usage is TRBV30 and J usage is TRBJ1-6; maybe TRBD1 (5 bases). Trimming removed 3 bases from V and 7 bases from J, with 16 bases in between. The germline V gene has CDR1 GTSNPN and CDR2 SVGIG (reference sequence). There are 15 residues in the CDR3. Here the CDR3 DNA reads TGTGCCTGGAGCCGGGCGTATGGGGGGAATTCACCCCTCCACTTT. This encodes CAWSRAYGGNSPLHF.

The chain joins TRBV15 to TRBJ1-3; D uncertain. Germline V gene sequence: CDR1 LNHNV, CDR2 YYDKDF (reference sequence). V was shortened by 0 bases and J by 0 bases, with 9 bases between the two germline ends. This CDR3 is 16 amino acids long. The CDR3 region is CATSRERTTSGNTIYF. The CDR3 DNA follows: TGTGCCACCAGCAGAGAGCGGACGACCTCTGGAAACACCATATATTTT.

The rearrangement uses TRBV19 and TRBJ1-5, with D hard to call. V was clipped by 3 bases and J by 0 bases, with 3 bases between them. CDR1 and CDR2 (germline): LNHDA, SQIVND (reference sequence). The CDR3 loop spans 13 amino acids. CDR3 bases: TGTGCCAGTAGTATCACTAGCAATCAGCCCCAGCATTTT. Its translation: CASSITSNQPQHF.

This clone was picked up a small number of times. V and J are TRBV2 and TRBJ2-5; 9 bases line up with TRBD2. Germline V gene lookup returns CDR1 SNHLY and CDR2 FYNNEI. J gave up 5 bases and V 5 bases, and 9 bases lay outside the gene matches. This CDR3 comprises 15 residues. The DNA of the CDR3 is TGTGCCAGCAGTCGGGGCGGCGGGGGGGCGGAGACCCAGTACTTC. It yields the protein CASSRGGGGAETQYF.

The genes are TRBV7-6 and TRBJ2-7; the match to TRBD2 covers 14 bases. V was clipped by 5 bases and J by 2 bases; unmatched bases: 5. This CDR3 is 16 amino acids long. CDR1 and CDR2 from the germline V gene are SGHVS and FNYEAQ. The CDR3 sequence is CASSLGLAGGTYEQYF. CDR3 DNA: TGTGCCAGCAGCCTAGGACTAGCGGGGGGAACCTACGAGCAGTACTTC.

The chain combines TRBV12-5 with TRBJ1-2; a possible D gene is TRBD1 (6 bases). The CDR3 length is 16 residues. The V gene's germline CDR1 is LGHNT and CDR2 FRNRAP. V was pared by 0 bases and J by 4 bases, with 15 bases between. The chain's CDR3 is CASGLVPQGWGYGYTF. The CDR3 DNA follows: TGTGCTAGTGGTTTGGTTCCGCAGGGGTGGGGCTATGGCTACACCTTC.

V is TRBV6-5 and J is TRBJ1-5; TRBD1 matches at 7 bases. The V segment lost 4 bases and the J segment 4 bases; nucleotides outside the gene matches: 7. The CDR3 loop spans 15 amino acids. Germline CDR1 is MNHEY and CDR2 is SVGAGI. The CDR3 loop reads CASSSRDSDNQPQHF. Written as DNA, the CDR3 is TGTGCCAGCAGTTCCCGGGACAGTGATAATCAGCCCCAGCATTTT.

The genes are TRBV5-6 and TRBJ2-6; possible D gene TRBD2, 5 bases. Germline V lookup: CDR1 SGHDT, CDR2 YYEEEE. This CDR3 spans 18 amino acids. Trimming took off 1 base at V and 2 bases at J, with 16 bases between the two ends. CDR3 DNA sequence: TGTGCCAGCAGCTTGATTACGGGGTCGTTCCCTGGGGCCAACGTCCTGACTTTC. Protein sequence: CASSLITGSFPGANVLTF.